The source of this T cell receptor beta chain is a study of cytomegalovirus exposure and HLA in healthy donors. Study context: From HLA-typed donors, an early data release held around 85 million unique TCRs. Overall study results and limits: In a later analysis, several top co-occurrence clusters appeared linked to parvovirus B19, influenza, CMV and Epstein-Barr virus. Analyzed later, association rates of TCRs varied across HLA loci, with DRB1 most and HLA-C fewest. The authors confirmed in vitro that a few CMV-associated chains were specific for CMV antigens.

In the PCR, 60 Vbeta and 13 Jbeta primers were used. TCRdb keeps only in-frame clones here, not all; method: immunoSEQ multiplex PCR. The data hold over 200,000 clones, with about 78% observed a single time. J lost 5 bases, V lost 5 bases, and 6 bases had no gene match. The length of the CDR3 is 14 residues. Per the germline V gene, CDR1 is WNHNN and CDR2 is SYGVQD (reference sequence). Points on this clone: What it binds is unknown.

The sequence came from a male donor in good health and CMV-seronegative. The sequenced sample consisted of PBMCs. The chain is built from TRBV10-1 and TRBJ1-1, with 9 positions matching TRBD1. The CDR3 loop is CASSKTGGLTEAFF. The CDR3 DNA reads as TGCGCCAGCAGTAAAACAGGGGGCTTGACTGAAGCTTTCTTT.